The next 27 T cell receptor beta chains were all read from a single sample in a study of spatial heterogeneity in lung cancer. TCRdb fed the 5' RACE reads into MiXCR, producing one record per CDR3 protein. The sample includes 110,000 or so distinct CDR3 sequences, roughly 10% seen only once; the top ten take 24%. The time point is: blood at routine non-recurrence follow-up after resection. The specimen was PBMCs, collected at follow-up. These receptors were taken from a female donor with early-stage non-small cell lung cancer.

This clonotype was recorded only once. One base away lies a much larger clone, so this may be a sequencing read error. The rearrangement joins TRBV6-5 to TRBJ2-3; 7 bases are a match to TRBD2. V lost 6 bases to trimming and J lost 1 base; unmatched junction nucleotides: 7. The CDR3 sequence is 15 residues long. Looked up from germline, CDR1 is MNHEY and CDR2 is SVGAGI. CDR3 residues: CASRQTSRRTDTQYF. CDR3 nucleotides: TGTGCCAGCAGACAGACTAGCAGACGCACAGATACGCAGTATTTT.

V is TRBV7-6 and J is TRBJ2-5; TRBD1 aligns across 8 bases. CDR1 is SGHVS and CDR2 is FNYEAQ in the germline V gene. The CDR3 contains 16 residues. After removal of 5 bases from V and 4 bases from J, the junction contained 12 bases not matched to a gene. The CDR3 DNA is TGTGCCAGCAGCCCCCAACAGGGGGGTCGGGGAGAGACCCAGTACTTC. Translating it yields CASSPQQGGRGETQYF.

At least ten counts were recorded for this clonotype. The chain recombines TRBV24-1 with TRBJ2-5; D perhaps matches TRBD1 (6 bases). Between the trimmed V and J ends, which lost 2 bases and 5 bases, there was a span of 14 bases. The CDR3 runs 15 residues. Germline CDR1 KGHDR, CDR2 SFDVKD. The CDR3 reads CATSDSRQVRETQYF. As DNA, the CDR3 is TGTGCCACCAGTGATTCTAGACAGGTTAGGGAGACCCAGTACTTC.

This clonotype was detected only a few times. The V call is TRBV6-5, the J call TRBJ2-1; 10 nucleotides line up with TRBD2. This CDR3 has 14 residues. CDR1 is MNHEY, CDR2 SVGAGI, per germline. V lost 5 bases and J lost 8; bases outside the gene matches: 6. CDR3 nucleotide sequence: TGTGCCAGCAGTAAGCGGGAGGGGGTGGATGAGCAGTTCTTC. It translates to CASSKREGVDEQFF.

This clonotype has only a few counts. The chain has TRBV12-3 or TRBV12-4 and TRBJ1-1; a possible D gene is TRBD1 (6 bases). This CDR3 comprises 16 residues. The V and J ends lost 5 bases and 2 bases respectively, with 18 bases between them. The CDR3 DNA reads TGTGCCAGCAGTGGGATTTACAGGGTTTTTAACACTGAAGCTTTCTTT. Protein product: CASSGIYRVFNTEAFF.

This clonotype showed up just once. V and J are TRBV28 and TRBJ1-1; tentative D call: TRBD1 (5 bases). The CDR3 loop spans 14 amino acids. V was pared by 6 bases and J by 1 base, with 12 bases between. Germline lookup yields CDR1 MDHEN and CDR2 SYDVKM. In DNA, the CDR3 is TGTGCCAGCAGGTCTCCCGGGGGGAACACTGAAGCTTTCTTT. This codes for CASRSPGGNTEAFF.

At least ten counts were recorded for this clonotype. The chain links TRBV28 to TRBJ2-3; 12 bases fit TRBD2. V lost 5 bases and J lost 4; bases outside the gene matches: 16. Germline V gene sequence: CDR1 MDHEN, CDR2 SYDVKM. The CDR3 runs to 19 residues. The CDR3 is CASSPLILAGGIRADTQYF. The DNA of the CDR3 is TGTGCCAGCAGTCCGTTGATACTAGCGGGAGGAATTCGGGCAGATACGCAGTATTTT.

This clonotype was counted ten times or more. The V gene is TRBV29-1, the J gene TRBJ2-5; a possible D gene is TRBD1 (6 bases). Trimming shortened V by 1 base and J by 5 bases, and 14 bases separated the two germline ends. Germline V gene sequence: CDR1 SQVTM, CDR2 ANQGSEA. The CDR3 has 14 amino acids. The DNA of the CDR3 is TGCAGCGTTGAAGCGCAGGGGCTGATGGAGACCCAGTACTTC. Translated, it gives CSVEAQGLMETQYF.

This chain connects TRBV27 to TRBJ2-1; 15 bases agree with TRBD2. CDR1 and CDR2 (germline): MNHEY, SMNVEV (reference sequence). The trim removed 4 bases at V and 8 bases at J, leaving 3 bases unmatched. This CDR3 has 15 residues. CDR3 bases: TGTGCCAGCAGTTCCGGACTAGCGGGAGGGTATGAGCAGTTCTTC. As protein: CASSSGLAGGYEQFF.

This clonotype has at least ten counts. CDR3 residues: CASSLGVTSTDTQYF. The CDR3 bases are TGTGCCAGCAGCCTGGGGGTGACTAGCACAGATACGCAGTATTTT. The chain employs TRBV3-1 and TRBJ2-3; either TRBD1 or TRBD2 may supply D (5 bases each). The CDR3 totals 15 residues. The V end lost 4 bases, the J end lost 0 bases, and 11 bases lay between the germline ends. Germline CDR1 is LGHDT and CDR2 is YNNKEL (reference sequence).

This clonotype has more than one count but fewer than ten. The V call is TRBV4-2, the J call TRBJ2-3, with TRBD2 matching 11 bases. V shed 0 bases, J shed 8 bases, and the junction held 7 bases outside the gene matches. This CDR3 is built from 16 residues. CDR1 is LGHNA and CDR2 is YNFKEQ in the germline V gene. The CDR3 loop is CASSQDQSLAGVTQYF. The DNA for the CDR3 is TGTGCCAGCAGCCAAGACCAGTCACTAGCGGGAGTTACGCAGTATTTT.

This chain connects TRBV14 to TRBJ1-6, with D possibly matching TRBD1 (5 bases). V lost 3 bases and J 7 bases, leaving 10 bases between the germline ends. Germline V gene data show CDR1 as SGHDN and CDR2 as FVKESK. The CDR3 spans 14 residues. For the CDR3, the DNA is TGTGCCAGCAGCCAGGGGGGATGGAATTCACCCCTCCACTTT. Translated: CASSQGGWNSPLHF.

This clonotype was found a few times. The J gene is TRBJ1-5, the V gene TRBV6-1; D is undetermined. The CDR3 runs to 13 residues. The V end lost 2 bases, the J end lost 5 bases, and 7 bases lay between the germline ends. CDR1 and CDR2 from the germline V gene are MNHNS and SASEGT. DNA of the CDR3: TGTGCCAGCAGTGAATCCCCCGATCAGCCCCAGCATTTT. It encodes CASSESPDQPQHF.

Ten or more counts support this clonotype. This sequence joins TRBV20-1 and TRBJ1-5, with D possibly TRBD1 on 6 matching bases. The germline V gene has CDR1 DFQATT and CDR2 SNEGSKA (reference sequence). Between the trimmed V and J ends, which lost 7 bases and 2 bases, there was a span of 12 bases. The CDR3 is 13 residues long. The CDR3 DNA is TGCAGTGGGACCAAGGGGGGCAATCAGCCCCAGCATTTT. Translating it yields CSGTKGGNQPQHF.

This clonotype was seen many times. V gene TRBV9 combines with J gene TRBJ2-3; 9 bases map to TRBD1. J gave up 2 bases and V 3 bases, and 10 bases lay outside the gene matches. The length of the CDR3 is 17 residues. From germline, CDR1 is SGDLS and CDR2 YYNGEE. The CDR3 is CASSAWTGAPATDTQYF. CDR3 DNA: TGTGCCAGCAGCGCCTGGACAGGGGCCCCCGCCACAGATACGCAGTATTTT.

This chain links TRBV20-1 with TRBJ2-3; TRBD2 agrees at 8 bases. The J segment lost 5 bases and the V segment lost 0 bases, leaving 7 bases of the junction unmatched. This CDR3 has 15 residues. Germline CDR1 DFQATT, CDR2 SNEGSKA (reference sequence). CDR3 sequence reads: CSARDLVGRGDTQYF. In DNA form, the CDR3 reads TGCAGTGCTAGAGATCTAGTCGGGAGGGGAGATACGCAGTATTTT.

In this sample, this clonotype turned up many times. This chain uses TRBV7-9 with TRBJ1-5; 8 bases map to TRBD1. V dropped 6 bases and J dropped 2; count of bases not matched to a gene: 9. Germline CDR1 and CDR2: SEHNR and FQNEAQ (reference sequence). CDR3 length: 16 residues. CDR3: CASSSGQGRGNQPQHF. DNA for the CDR3: TGTGCCAGCAGTTCAGGACAGGGACGGGGCAATCAGCCCCAGCATTTT.

Many counts were recorded for this clonotype. V and J are TRBV29-1 and TRBJ1-1; no clear D. With 8 bases removed from V and 2 bases from J, the gap between germline ends came to 9 bases. Germline V gene data show CDR1 as SQVTM and CDR2 as ANQGSEA. The CDR3 has 11 residues. CDR3 amino acids: CSTTRNTEAFF. Written as DNA, the CDR3 is TGCAGCACCACAAGAAACACTGAAGCTTTCTTT.

This clonotype was recorded a few times. The J gene is TRBJ2-7, the V gene TRBV10-3; the D is unclear. Per germline, CDR1 ENHRY and CDR2 SYGVKD. The length of the CDR3 is 10 residues. V shed 7 bases and J shed 4 bases, with 5 bases lying between them. The CDR3 nucleotides read TGTGCCATCATGTTATACGAGCAGTACGTC. Its translation: CAIMLYEQYV.

The chain has TRBV9 and TRBJ1-5, with D possibly matching TRBD1 (5 bases). Trimming removed 7 bases from V and 2 bases from J, with 16 bases in between. Germline assignment: CDR1 SGDLS and CDR2 YYNGEE. This CDR3 comprises 15 residues. The CDR3: CASGGDLLRNQPQHF. The CDR3, as DNA: TGTGCCAGCGGCGGGGACCTTCTACGCAATCAGCCCCAGCATTTT. Based on the CDR3 plus reference TRBV9 and TRBJ1-5, the full variable domain is DSGVTQTPKHLITATGQRVTLRCSPRSGDLSVYWYQQSLDQGLQFLIQYYNGEERAKGNILERFSAQQFPDLHSELNLSSLELGDSALYFCASGGDLLRNQPQHFGDGTRLSIL.

CDR3 nucleotide sequence: TGCGCCAGCAGCCCGACCGGACAGGCTAATTCACCCCTCCACTTT. Translating it yields CASSPTGQANSPLHF. The J gene is TRBJ1-6, the V gene TRBV5-1, with 7 bases lining up with TRBD1. Trimming cost V 4 bases and J 6 bases; bases outside gene matches: 7. The CDR3 spans 15 residues. Germline V gives CDR1 SGHRS, CDR2 YFSETQ.

This clonotype was observed a few times. V gene TRBV6-2 or TRBV6-3 combines with J gene TRBJ2-1; no reliable D call. Trimming shortened V by 6 bases and J by 4 bases, and 16 bases separated the two germline ends. This CDR3 region has 15 residues. In germline, CDR1 is MNHEY, CDR2 SVGEGT. This chain's CDR3 is CASRKSPNRYNEQFF. For the CDR3, the DNA is TGTGCCAGCAGAAAGAGCCCAAATAGGTACAATGAGCAGTTCTTC.

This clonotype was detected only a few times. CDR3 nucleotides: TGTGCCTGGAGGGAACCCGGGACAGGGGGCTCCGGGGAGCTGTTTTTT. Translation gives CAWREPGTGGSGELFF. The chain uses TRBV30 and TRBJ2-2, with 12 bases identical to TRBD1. The CDR3 totals 16 residues. Germline CDR1 GTSNPN, CDR2 SVGIG (reference sequence). The ends lost 3 bases at V and 6 bases at J; junction bases unmatched: 8.

The chain employs TRBV4-2 and TRBJ2-5, with D uncertain. Germline lookup yields CDR1 LGHNA and CDR2 YNFKEQ. There are 14 residues in the CDR3. V gave up 4 bases and J gave up 2 bases, with 11 bases separating them. In nucleotides, the CDR3 is TGTGCCAGCAGCCGGGTCGGAAATCAAGAGACCCAGTACTTC. It yields the protein CASSRVGNQETQYF.

The chain joins TRBV6-5 to TRBJ1-4, with TRBD1 as a possible D gene (5 bases). The germline V gene has CDR1 MNHEY and CDR2 SVGAGI. Trimming stripped 2 bases from V and 4 bases from J, with 11 bases between. The CDR3 totals 15 residues. The CDR3 here is CASSYGTAFNEKLFF. In DNA, the CDR3 is TGTGCCAGCAGTTACGGGACGGCGTTTAATGAAAAACTGTTTTTT.

The chain is built from TRBV6-1 and TRBJ2-1; TRBD2 matches at 8 bases. CDR1 and CDR2 (germline): MNHNS, SASEGT. The CDR3 length is 15 residues. Trimming at V came to 3 bases and at J to 4 bases, leaving 5 bases not matched to a gene. The CDR3 reads CASSESSGAYNEQFF. DNA of the CDR3: TGTGCCAGCAGTGAGAGTAGCGGGGCTTACAATGAGCAGTTCTTC.

V usage is TRBV2 and J usage is TRBJ2-3; D is undetermined. The CDR3 totals 12 residues. V lost 2 bases, J lost 4 bases, and 4 bases lay in between. Germline V gene sequence: CDR1 SNHLY, CDR2 FYNNEI. The CDR3 spells CASSELADTQYF. Written as DNA, the CDR3 is TGTGCCAGCAGTGAACTAGCAGATACGCAGTATTTT.